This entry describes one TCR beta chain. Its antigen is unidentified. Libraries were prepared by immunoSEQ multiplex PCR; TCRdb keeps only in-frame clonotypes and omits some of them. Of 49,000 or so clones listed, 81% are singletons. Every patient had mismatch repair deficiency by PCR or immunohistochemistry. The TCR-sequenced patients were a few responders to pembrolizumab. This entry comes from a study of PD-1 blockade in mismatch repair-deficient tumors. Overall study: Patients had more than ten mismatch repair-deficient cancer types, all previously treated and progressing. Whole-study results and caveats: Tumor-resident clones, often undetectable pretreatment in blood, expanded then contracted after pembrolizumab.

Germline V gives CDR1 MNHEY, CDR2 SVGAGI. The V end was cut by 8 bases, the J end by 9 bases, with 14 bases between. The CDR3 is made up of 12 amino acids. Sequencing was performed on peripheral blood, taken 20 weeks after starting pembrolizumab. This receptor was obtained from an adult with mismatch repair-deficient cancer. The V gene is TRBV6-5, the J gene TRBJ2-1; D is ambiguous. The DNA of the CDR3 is TGTGCCAGCGGCGGCCTGGTGGGTGAGCAGTTCTTC. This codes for CASGGLVGEQFF.